This is a list of T cell receptor beta chains from one sample in a study of CD8 T cells in Susac syndrome. In TCRdb, the immunoSEQ multiplex PCR reads were re-called with MiXCR into one record per CDR3 protein. Of about 210,000 distinct CDR3 sequences listed, roughly 94% are singletons. The sample consisted of CD4+ T cells from PBMCs. The receptors here all came from a human donor with multiple sclerosis. Both conserved end residues are part of each CDR3. D genes are given only for firm matches. The listing skips clone size in some rows; elsewhere it reads once, few, many or a size class.

d_gene | j_gene | abundance | v_gene | CDR3nt | CDR3aa
. | TRBJ1-1 | . | TRBV3-1 | TGTGCCAGCAGCCAAGGACCGTTGTTGAACACTGAAGCTTTCTTT | CASSQGPLLNTEAFF
. | TRBJ2-5 | . | TRBV29-1 | TGCAGCGTTAGGCAAGTGGGGGAGACCCAGTACTTC | CSVRQVGETQYF
. | TRBJ2-5 | . | TRBV30 | TGTGCCTGGATGGGGGAGGTGAGCCAGTACTTC | CAWMGEVSQYF
. | TRBJ1-2 | . | TRBV19 | TGTGCCAGTAGTATACGGAATGGCTACACCTTC | CASSIRNGYTF
TRBD1 | TRBJ1-2 | . | TRBV7-3 | TGTGCCAGCAGCCCGACAGGGGAAGGGGGCTACACCTTC | CASSPTGEGGYTF
. | TRBJ2-3 | . | TRBV7-3 | TGTGCCAGCAGCCCTGACGGGGGCGGCACAGATACGCAGTATTTT | CASSPDGGGTDTQYF
. | TRBJ1-2 | few | TRBV30 | TGTGCCTGGAGTGTAGGGGCAGCAACTAACTATGGCTACACCTTC | CAWSVGAATNYGYTF
. | TRBJ1-5 | . | TRBV10-3 | TGTGCCATCAGTGAAGCGGGGCAGCCCCAGCATTTT | CAISEAGQPQHF
. | TRBJ2-5 | once | TRBV4-1 | TGCGCCAGCAGCCAAGACCCTGCCGGAGGGGCCGGAGAGACCCAGTACTTC | CASSQDPAGGAGETQYF
. | TRBJ1-2 | . | TRBV30 | TGTGCCTGGAGTGTAATGGCTGGCTATGGCTACACCTTC | CAWSVMAGYGYTF
. | TRBJ2-5 | . | TRBV20-1 | TGCAGTGCTAGAGTACCTCCGGAGACCCAGTACTTC | CSARVPPETQYF
TRBD2 | TRBJ2-1 | . | TRBV3-1 | TGTGCCAGCAGCCAAGGGCGGGGGGCCTTCTTGAATGAGCAGTTCTTC | CASSQGRGAFLNEQFF
TRBD1 | TRBJ1-6 | . | TRBV7-2 | TGTGCCAGCAGCTTGGCAGGGGGAAGTTCACCCCTCCACTTT | CASSLAGGSSPLHF
. | TRBJ2-1 | . | TRBV7-2 | TGTGCCAGCAGCCCCCAGAACAACTGGGGCAATGAGCAGTTCTTC | CASSPQNNWGNEQFF
. | TRBJ1-3 | . | TRBV6-5 | TGTGCCAGCCGAACCGGGCCTTCCTCTGGAAACACCATATATTTT | CASRTGPSSGNTIYF
. | TRBJ1-1 | once | TRBV7-2 | TGTGCCAGCAGTCCCAGACCGGCGGGGACCACTGAAGCTTTCTTT | CASSPRPAGTTEAFF
. | TRBJ1-2 | . | TRBV7-3 | TGTGCCAGCAGCTTAAGCGGGCACTATGGCTACACCTTC | CASSLSGHYGYTF
TRBD2 | TRBJ2-3 | . | TRBV5-1 | TGCGCCAGCAGCGTGCCCGGGACTAGCGGTGCAGATACGCAGTATTTT | CASSVPGTSGADTQYF
. | TRBJ1-6 | once | TRBV30 | TGTGCCTGGAGCGGGGGCAGATCACCCCTCCACTTT | CAWSGGRSPLHF
. | TRBJ2-5 | . | TRBV9 | TGTGCCAGCAGCGTAGGGGGCCAACAAGAGACCCAGTACTTC | CASSVGGQQETQYF
. | TRBJ2-3 | . | TRBV3-1 | TGTGCCAGCAGCCAAGCCGGACTGATCACAGATACGCAGTATTTT | CASSQAGLITDTQYF
. | TRBJ1-1 | . | TRBV30 | TGTGCCTCGTTTAGGAGAGGGGGTGCTTACATGAACACTGAAGCTTTCTTT | CASFRRGGAYMNTEAFF
. | TRBJ2-3 | . | TRBV3-1 | TGTGCCAGCAGCCAAGATTCGCGGGCAGATACGCAGTATTTT | CASSQDSRADTQYF
. | TRBJ1-1 | . | TRBV18 | TGTGCCAGCTCAATCAGGGCCGACACTGAAGCTTTCTTT | CASSIRADTEAFF
. | TRBJ1-1 | once | TRBV29-1 | TGCAGCGCCTCCGTCGGGCAGGGGAACACTGAAGCTTTCTTT | CSASVGQGNTEAFF
. | TRBJ1-1 | . | TRBV30 | TGTGCCTGGAGTGGGGGATTACTCGGGGCAGACACTGAAGCTTTCTTT | CAWSGGLLGADTEAFF
. | TRBJ1-2 | . | TRBV30 | TGTTGCCTGGATGACCAGGGGACTCATGGCTACACCTTC | CCLDDQGTHGYTF
. | TRBJ1-2 | . | TRBV4-1 | TGCGCCAGCAGCCTCGAAAGGGTTAACTATGGCTACACCTTC | CASSLERVNYGYTF
. | TRBJ2-4 | . | TRBV29-1 | TGCAGCGTTTCCCTAGGAGGGGAAAACATTCAGTACTTC | CSVSLGGENIQYF
. | TRBJ2-5 | . | TRBV7-2 | TGTGCCAGCAGCTTACACAGGGGTAGCGGCGAGACCCAGTACTTC | CASSLHRGSGETQYF
. | TRBJ1-3 | . | TRBV9 | TGTGCCAGCAACCCTCGGGGCGACCGAAACACCATATATTTT | CASNPRGDRNTIYF
. | TRBJ1-1 | . | TRBV20-1 | TGCAGTGCTCCTCGAGTAGGGAGTACTGAAGCTTTCTTT | CSAPRVGSTEAFF
. | TRBJ1-5 | . | TRBV3-1 | TGTGCCAGCAGCCAAGAAGGGCAGGCCAGGCATTTT | CASSQEGQARHF
TRBD1 | TRBJ1-1 | . | TRBV12-3/TRBV12-4 | TGTGCCAGCAGTGACAACAGGGGGAGGAACACTGAAGCTTTCTTT | CASSDNRGRNTEAFF
. | TRBJ1-2 | . | TRBV9 | TGTGCCAGCAGCGTAGGAGTCGTAATCAACTATGGCTACACCTTC | CASSVGVVINYGYTF
TRBD1 | TRBJ2-3 | . | TRBV29-1 | TGCAGTAGACAGGGTGAGGACACAGATACGCAGTATTTT | CSRQGEDTDTQYF
TRBD1 | TRBJ1-2 | . | TRBV5-1 | TGCGCCAGCAGCTTGGAAGTGACAGGGATGGGCTACACCTTC | CASSLEVTGMGYTF
. | TRBJ2-7 | . | TRBV7-9 | TGTGCCAGCAGCCTCGACCTCTACGAGCAGTACTTC | CASSLDLYEQYF
. | TRBJ2-3 | . | TRBV20-1 | TGCAGTGCTAGGGGTGTAGCAGTAGATACGCAGTATTTT | CSARGVAVDTQYF